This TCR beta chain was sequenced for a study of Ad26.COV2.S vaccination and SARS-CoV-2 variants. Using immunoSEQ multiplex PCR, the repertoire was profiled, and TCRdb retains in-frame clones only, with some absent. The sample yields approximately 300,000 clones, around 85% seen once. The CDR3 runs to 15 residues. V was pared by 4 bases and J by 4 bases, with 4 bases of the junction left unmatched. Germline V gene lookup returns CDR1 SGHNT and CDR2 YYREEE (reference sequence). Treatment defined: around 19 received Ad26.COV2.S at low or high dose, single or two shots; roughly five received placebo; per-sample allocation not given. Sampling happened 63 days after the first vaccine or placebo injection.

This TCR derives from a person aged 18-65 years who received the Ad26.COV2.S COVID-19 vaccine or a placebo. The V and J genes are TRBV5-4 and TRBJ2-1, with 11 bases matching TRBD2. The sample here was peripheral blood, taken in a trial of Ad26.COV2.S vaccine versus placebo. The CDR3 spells CASSRPSGGYNEQFF. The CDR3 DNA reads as TGTGCCAGCAGCCGCCCTAGCGGGGGGTACAATGAGCAGTTCTTC. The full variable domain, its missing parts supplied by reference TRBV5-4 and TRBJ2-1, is ETGVTQSPTHLIKTRGQQVTLRCSSQSGHNTVSWYQQALGQGPQFIFQYYREEENGRGNFPPRFSGLQFPNYSSELNVNALELDDSALYLCASSRPSGGYNEQFFGPGTRLTVL.